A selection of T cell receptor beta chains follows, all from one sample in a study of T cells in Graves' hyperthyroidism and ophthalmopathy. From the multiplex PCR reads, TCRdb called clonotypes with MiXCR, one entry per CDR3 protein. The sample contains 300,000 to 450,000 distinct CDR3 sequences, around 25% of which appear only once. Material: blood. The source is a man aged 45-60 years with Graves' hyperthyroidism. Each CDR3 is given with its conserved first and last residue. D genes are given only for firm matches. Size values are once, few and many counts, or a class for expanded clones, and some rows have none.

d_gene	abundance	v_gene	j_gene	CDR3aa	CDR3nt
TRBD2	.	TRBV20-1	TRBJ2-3	CSAPRETSDRTDTQYF	TGCAGTGCCCCCCGGGAGACTAGCGACCGCACAGATACGCAGTATTTT
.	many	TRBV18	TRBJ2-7	CASSPDSGKGSYEQYF	TGTGCCAGCTCACCCGATTCAGGGAAAGGGTCCTACGAGCAGTACTTC
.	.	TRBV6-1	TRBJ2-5	CASREKETQYF	TGTGCCAGCAGGGAAAAAGAGACCCAGTACTTC
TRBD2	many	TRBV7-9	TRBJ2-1	CASSSGTSAYNEQFF	TGTGCCAGCAGCTCCGGGACTAGCGCTTACAATGAGCAGTTCTTC
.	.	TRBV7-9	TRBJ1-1	CASSIEQRSGAFF	TGTGCCAGCAGCATAGAACAGCGCTCGGGGGCTTTCTTT
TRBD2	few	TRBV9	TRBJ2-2	CASSVASGPTGELFF	TGTGCCAGCAGCGTGGCTAGCGGTCCCACCGGGGAGCTGTTTTTT
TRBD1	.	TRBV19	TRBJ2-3	CASSTRDRGTDTQYF	TGTGCCAGTAGTACGAGGGACAGAGGCACAGATACGCAGTATTTT
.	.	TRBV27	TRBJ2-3	CASSLPPAARSTDTQYF	TGTGCCAGCAGTTTACCCCCTGCCGCCCGTAGCACAGATACGCAGTATTTT
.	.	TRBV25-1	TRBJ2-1	CASRPGDGANEQFF	TGTGCCAGCAGACCAGGGGATGGAGCCAATGAGCAGTTCTTC
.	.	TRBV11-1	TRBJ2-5	CASSSPLPGAGKQETQYF	TGTGCCAGCAGCTCCCCCCTACCTGGGGCGGGGAAGCAAGAGACCCAGTACTTC
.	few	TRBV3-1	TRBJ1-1	CATNPGTQNTEAFF	TGTGCCACCAACCCCGGGACCCAGAACACTGAAGCTTTCTTT
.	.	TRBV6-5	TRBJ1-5	CASSYASGTGDQPQHF	TGTGCCAGCAGTTACGCCTCCGGGACTGGGGACCAGCCCCAGCATTTT
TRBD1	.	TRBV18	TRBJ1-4	CASSPTGTGRENLFF	TGTGCCAGCTCACCAACCGGGACAGGGCGTGAAAACCTGTTTTTT
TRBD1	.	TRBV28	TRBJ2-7	CASGQTGGVDEQYF	TGTGCCAGCGGTCAGACAGGGGGTGTGGACGAGCAGTACTTC
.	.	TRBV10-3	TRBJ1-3	CAISPGDSSGNTIYF	TGTGCCATCAGCCCGGGGGATAGCTCTGGAAACACCATATATTTT
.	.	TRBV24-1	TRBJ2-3	CATSDAPRAGADTQYF	TGTGCCACCAGTGATGCCCCCAGGGCGGGTGCAGATACGCAGTATTTT
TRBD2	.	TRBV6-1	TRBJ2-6	CASRRTSGLSSGANVLTF	TGTGCCAGCAGGCGGACTAGCGGACTGAGCTCTGGGGCCAACGTCCTGACTTTC
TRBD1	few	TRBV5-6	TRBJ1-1	CASSGHRGTDTEAFF	TGTGCCAGCAGCGGCCACAGGGGAACGGACACTGAAGCTTTCTTT
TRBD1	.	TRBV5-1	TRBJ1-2	CASSPEQGASGYTF	TGCGCCAGCAGCCCCGAACAGGGGGCATCTGGCTACACCTTC
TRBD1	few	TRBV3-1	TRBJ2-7	CASSQGHRGSYEQYF	TGTGCCAGCAGCCAAGGTCACAGGGGATCCTACGAGCAGTACTTC
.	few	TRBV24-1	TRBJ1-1	CATSSYQNTEAFF	TGTGCCACTAGTTCCTACCAGAACACTGAAGCTTTCTTT
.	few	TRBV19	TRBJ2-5	CASSDRGGVMETQYF	TGTGCCAGTAGCGATAGGGGTGGGGTGATGGAGACCCAGTACTTC
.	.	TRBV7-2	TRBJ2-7	CASSLLAESSYERYF	TGTGCCAGCAGCTTACTGGCTGAAAGCTCCTACGAGCGGTACTTC
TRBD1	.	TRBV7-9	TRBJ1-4	CASSHRGRIEKLFF	TGTGCCAGCAGTCACAGGGGGCGGATTGAAAAACTGTTTTTT
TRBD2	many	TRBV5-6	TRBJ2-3	CASSFGAGRADTQYF	TGTGCCAGCAGCTTTGGGGCCGGGAGGGCAGATACGCAGTATTTT
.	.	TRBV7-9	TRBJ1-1	CASSHGGRRNTEAFF	TGTGCCAGCAGCCACGGCGGTAGGCGAAACACTGAAGCTTTCTTT
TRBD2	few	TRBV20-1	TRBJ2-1	CSSAGGHEQFF	TGCAGTTCGGCGGGAGGGCATGAGCAGTTCTTC
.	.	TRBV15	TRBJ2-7	CATSNLYEQYF	TGTGCCACCAGTAACCTCTACGAGCAGTACTTC
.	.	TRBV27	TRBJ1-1	CASSLQGDTEASF	TGTGCCAGCAGTTTACAGGGTGACACTGAAGCTTCCTTT
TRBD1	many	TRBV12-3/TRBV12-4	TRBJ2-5	CASRPGQGKETQYF	TGTGCCAGCCGACCGGGACAGGGGAAAGAGACCCAGTACTTC
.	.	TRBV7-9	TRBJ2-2	CASSLAGGLTGELVF	TGTGCCAGCAGCTTAGCGGGAGGCCTTACCGGGGAGCTGGTTTTT
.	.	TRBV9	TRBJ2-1	CASSAGLYAYNEQFF	TGTGCCAGCAGCGCGGGACTCTATGCCTACAATGAGCAGTTCTTC
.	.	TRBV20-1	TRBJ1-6	CSARDQGGKSLNSPLHF	TGCAGTGCTAGAGATCAGGGAGGGAAGTCCTTAAATTCACCCCTCCACTTT
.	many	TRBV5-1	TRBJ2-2	CASSLTTNTGELFF	TGCGCCAGCAGCCTGACAACGAACACCGGGGAGCTGTTTTTT
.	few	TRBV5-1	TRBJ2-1	CASSYSLSYNEQFF	TGCGCCAGCAGCTATAGTTTATCCTACAATGAGCAGTTCTTC
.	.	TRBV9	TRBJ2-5	CASSVGVWQEETQYF	TGTGCCAGCAGCGTAGGGGTGTGGCAGGAGGAGACCCAGTACTTC
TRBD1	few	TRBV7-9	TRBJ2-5	CASTVGTGAGETQYF	TGTGCCAGCACCGTCGGGACAGGGGCTGGAGAGACCCAGTACTTC
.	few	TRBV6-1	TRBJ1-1	CASSFDRPYTEAFF	TGTGCCAGCAGTTTCGACAGACCCTACACTGAAGCTTTCTTT
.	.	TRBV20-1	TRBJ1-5	CSARGPGANSNQPQHF	TGCAGTGCTAGAGGACCAGGAGCCAATAGCAATCAGCCCCAGCATTTT
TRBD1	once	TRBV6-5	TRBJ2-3	CASSFRPLGQGKTDTQYF	TGTGCCAGCAGTTTTCGACCCTTGGGACAGGGGAAGACAGATACGCAGTATTTT
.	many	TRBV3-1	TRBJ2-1	CASSHFGTGAYNEQFF	TGTGCCAGCAGCCACTTCGGGACCGGGGCCTACAATGAGCAGTTCTTC
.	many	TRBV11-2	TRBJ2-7	CASSWGLIYEQYF	TGTGCCAGCAGCTGGGGCCTGATTTACGAGCAGTACTTC
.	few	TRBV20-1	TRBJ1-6	CSASRGGAGYNSPLHF	TGCAGTGCTAGTCGGGGGGGCGCGGGGTATAATTCACCCCTCCACTTT
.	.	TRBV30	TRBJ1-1	CACTRQTAEAFF	TGTGCCTGTACCCGACAGACGGCTGAAGCTTTCTTT
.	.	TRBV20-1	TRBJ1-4	CSALWGGDEKLFF	TGCAGTGCTCTATGGGGGGGGGATGAAAAACTGTTTTTT
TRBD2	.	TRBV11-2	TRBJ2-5	CASSEWSGRAGETQYF	TGTGCCAGCAGTGAATGGAGCGGGAGGGCCGGAGAGACCCAGTACTTC
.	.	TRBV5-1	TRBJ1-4	CASRSDTLTTNEKLFF	TGCGCCAGCAGATCCGACACCTTAACAACTAATGAAAAACTGTTTTTT
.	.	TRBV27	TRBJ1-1	CASSLSTANTEAFF	TGTGCCAGCAGTTTATCTACAGCGAACACTGAAGCTTTCTTT
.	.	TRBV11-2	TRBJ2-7	CASSSDSLGGEQYF	TGTGCCAGCAGCTCCGACTCCCTGGGGGGCGAGCAGTACTTC
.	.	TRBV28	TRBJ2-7	CAGGTTPYEQYF	TGTGCCGGGGGGACAACCCCCTACGAGCAGTACTTC
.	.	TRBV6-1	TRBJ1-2	CASRSDSYGYTF	TGTGCCAGCAGATCCGACAGCTATGGCTACACCTTC
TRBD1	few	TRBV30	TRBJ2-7	CASNSGTAQSYEQYF	TGTGCTTCAAATTCCGGGACAGCTCAAAGCTACGAGCAGTACTTC
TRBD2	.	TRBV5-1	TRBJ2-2	CASSGTSGISGELFF	TGCGCCAGCAGCGGGACTAGCGGGATCTCCGGGGAGCTGTTTTTT
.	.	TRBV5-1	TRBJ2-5	CASSEQAQETQYF	TGCGCCAGCAGCGAACAGGCTCAAGAGACCCAGTACTTC
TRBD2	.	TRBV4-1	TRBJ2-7	CASSHSGTSGYEQYF	TGCGCCAGCAGCCATTCCGGGACTAGCGGCTACGAGCAGTACTTC
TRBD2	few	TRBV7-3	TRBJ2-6	CASSSLAGENSGANVLTF	TGTGCCAGCAGCTCTCTAGCGGGAGAGAACTCTGGGGCCAACGTCCTGACTTTC
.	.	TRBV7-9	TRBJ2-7	CASSLGVSSYEQYF	TGTGCCAGCAGCTTAGGGGTCAGCTCCTACGAGCAGTACTTC
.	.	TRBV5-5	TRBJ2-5	CASSLGVLLQTQYF	TGTGCCAGCAGCTTGGGTGTGTTGCTACAGACCCAGTACTTC
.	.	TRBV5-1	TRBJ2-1	CASSLGPPVDNEQFF	TGCGCCAGCAGCTTGGGGCCCCCCGTGGACAATGAGCAGTTCTTC
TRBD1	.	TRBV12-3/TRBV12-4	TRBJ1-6	CTSSLGTGGSPLHF	TGTACCAGCAGTTTAGGGACAGGGGGTTCACCCCTCCACTTT